The T cell receptor (beta chain) under discussion was sequenced for a study of blood T cells in healthy people across ages (dated by TCRdb to 2013 to 2016). About the investigation overall: In model experiments, template switching captured about one uniquely barcoded TCR beta cDNA molecule for every two T cells. To track age-related changes in TCR beta repertoire diversity, the study relied on deep sequencing normalized with unique cDNA molecular identifiers. The donors were divided into four age groups: young (average about 15 years), middle-aged (roughly 40), aged (about 62) and long-lived (around 87). Donors of different ages were randomly distributed across sequencing lanes to avoid experimental bias. The study analyzed two additional independent replicas of 1 million unique cDNA reads from the same blood draw for two donors, one aged 18 to 29 and one aged 80 or older. Paper-wide results and their limitations: Because the CMV infection status of the donors was unknown, age-related changes in expanded clonotypes may potentially have been confounded. Estimates of total diversity based on one million sequenced T cells were regarded as lower bounds and as underestimates. Conclusive comparison of naive and antigen-experienced compartments was prevented by the profiling of bulk unsorted PBMCs. A strong correlation was found between observed TCR beta diversity and the percentage of naive T cells measured by flow cytometry. Compared with the aged group, more naive CD4+ T cells, fewer expanded clones and increased TCR diversity were shown by the long-lived group, suggesting age selection. Observed TCR beta diversity per million T cells fell roughly linearly with age, and a significant reduction was already apparent by age roughly 40.

Donors were 35 to 40 systemically healthy Caucasian individuals from Russia aged 6 to 90 years. Each donor gave roughly 9.5 milliliters of peripheral blood, collected into EDTA-treated Vacutainer tubes. Ficoll-Paque density-gradient centrifugation was used to isolate PBMCs, with at least 7 million per sample. Trizol reagent was used to extract total RNA from the PBMCs, yielding at least 5 micrograms per sample. Naive CD45RAhigh/CD27high T cell percentages were measured by flow cytometry on a PBMC aliquot from every donor. Based on the germline V gene, the CDR1 and CDR2 sequences are SNHLY and FYNNEI. V and J lose 10 bases and 0 bases, and a span of 7 bases separates them. The CDR3 sequence holds 13 residues, the cysteine and phenylalanine included. The entry retains the CDR3 DNA only, 39 bases that are in frame from base 1. Libraries came from 5' RACE. The listed sequencing device is Illumina HiSeq 2500. A second 7 to 11 cycle PCR used a sample-barcoded 5' primer and a J-beta primer mix. A template-switch 5' adaptor carrying 12 random nucleotides introduced a unique molecular identifier onto each TCR beta cDNA molecule. Each sample yielded at least 3 million CDR3-containing paired-end reads. First-strand cDNA synthesis was performed from all RNA using the Mint cDNA synthesis kit, with priming by a TRBC-specific oligonucleotide. Following uracil-DNA glycosylase treatment, a first 18-cycle PCR with universal primers M1SS and BC2_uni_R was performed on all cDNA. The published analysis was carried out like this. For normalization, 1 million high-quality reads, each with a distinct molecular identifier, were randomly selected from each sample. Instead of being binned into consensus sequences, reads that shared molecular identifiers were thrown out. MiTCR, set to a Q25 quality threshold and the strictest error-elimination algorithm, was used for CDR3 identification, clonotype clustering and error correction. A nonparametric unseen species model with Euler transformation was used to estimate a lower bound on total TCR beta diversity. TCRdb's own reprocessing of the public reads used fastp at Q25 and MiXCR and kept productive beta chains. Records with the same CDR3 protein are collapsed into one entry carrying the most frequent genes and DNA. The V and J calls and clone size come from TCRdb's table, not from the authors' own analysis. The sample data list approximately 1,100,000 distinct CDR3 sequences, and 40% to 55% of these were observed just once. The top ten constitute under 20% of the sample.

Notes on this clonotype: Its binding antigen is unknown. Within one base of it there is no much larger clone, and no base qualities were kept.

Sequencing used blood. The TCR originated in a woman aged 55-70 years in good health. The receptor chain draws on TRBV2 and TRBJ1-6, with no confidently assigned D gene. The bases read TGTGCCACCGGAAGCTCCTATAATTCACCCCTCCACTTT. Protein translation: CATGSSYNSPLHF.